This T cell receptor (beta chain) was sequenced during a study of blood T cell repertoires in COVID-19. Profiling relied on immunoSEQ multiplex PCR, and the TCRdb table lists in-frame clones only, not all of them. The data hold about 160,000 clones, with 80% to 95% observed a single time. Seattle patient enrollment occurred during active infection, with longitudinal follow-up thereafter. Trimming left V 1 base short and J 3 bases short, with 5 bases between. CDR1 is SGHTA, CDR2 FQGNSA, per germline. The CDR3 spans 13 residues. The receptor comes from a man aged 25-45 years with COVID-19, enrolled during active disease. The rearrangement joins TRBV7-2 to TRBJ2-3; the D is unclear. The specimen was peripheral blood. For the CDR3, the DNA is TGTGCCAGCAGCTTAGTCTTGACAGATACGCAGTATTTT. It is translated as CASSLVLTDTQYF.